A single sample is the source of the 12 T cell receptor beta chains below, sequenced in a study of a mutant IDH1 vaccine in newly diagnosed glioma listed by TCRdb under 2021. Interpreted using the paper, the time point label stands for: week 35, safety follow-up. Every vaccine dose consisted of 300 ug of a 20-mer mutant IDH1 peptide in Montanide, administered subcutaneously together with topical imiquimod. For these TCRs, the target antigens are not known. Receptors were amplified or captured by the immunoSEQ multiplex PCR assay. In its TCRdb copy, this immuneACCESS table keeps in-frame sequences only and misses some clones. Where compared with another copy, unresolved V genes explain less than half of these, and the others have no known cause. Counted in this sample were around 30,000 clones; roughly 85% of them appeared once. The top ten constitute around 6.9% of the sample. Specimen: PBMCs, collected from a glioma patient whose treatment included an IDH1 peptide vaccine. All receptors come from a woman aged 18-29 years with glioma.

Here the CDR3 DNA reads TGTGCCATCAGTGGCTGGGACAGGGGATCGGAGACCCAGTACTTC. Translation gives CAISGWDRGSETQYF. J is TRBJ2-5 and V is TRBV10-3; 10 bases agree with TRBD1. Germline V gene lookup returns CDR1 ENHRY and CDR2 SYGVKD. CDR3 length: 15 amino acids. V lost 4 bases to trimming and J lost 5 bases; unmatched junction nucleotides: 7.

The chain employs TRBV28 and TRBJ1-1, with D tentatively TRBD1 (5 bases). The V gene's germline CDR1 is MDHEN and CDR2 SYDVKM. V lost 3 bases and J 7 bases, leaving 12 bases between the germline ends. This CDR3 has 13 residues. Written as DNA, the CDR3 is TGTGCCAGCAGTTTGGGTTCGGGGGTTGAAGCTTTCTTT. Its translation is CASSLGSGVEAFF.

This clone occurred once. The V call is TRBV28, the J call TRBJ2-7, with 11 bases lining up with TRBD2. Looked up from germline, CDR1 is MDHEN and CDR2 is SYDVKM. The CDR3 runs 15 residues. Trimming took 6 bases from V and 3 from J; bases not matched to a gene: 7. CDR3 nucleotide sequence: TGTGCCAGCAGCGAACCTAGCGGGAGGCGCTACGAGCAGTACTTC. It yields the protein CASSEPSGRRYEQYF.

This clone appeared a single time. The chain couples TRBV5-4 to TRBJ2-5; D not resolved. V lost 0 bases and J lost 4, with 7 bases in between. The CDR3 spans 13 residues. Germline V lookup: CDR1 SGHNT, CDR2 YYREEE (reference sequence). The CDR3 DNA is TGTGCCAGCAGCTTGGTGGAGCGAGAGACCCAGTACTTC. Its translation: CASSLVERETQYF.

The rearrangement links TRBV9 to TRBJ2-1, with TRBD1 identical over 7 bases. Per the germline V gene, CDR1 is SGDLS and CDR2 is YYNGEE. The CDR3 has 15 amino acids. The V and J ends lost 0 bases and 6 bases, in that order; junction bases with no gene match: 6. The CDR3 DNA reads TGTGCCAGCAGCGTAGCTCGGGACAGTACCAATGAGCAGTTCTTC. This translates into CASSVARDSTNEQFF.

The chain combines TRBV27 with TRBJ1-5; the D gene is possibly TRBD1 (5 bases). V shed 10 bases and J shed 9 bases, with 19 bases lying between them. The CDR3 contains 13 residues. Germline-derived CDR1 and CDR2 are MNHEY and SMNVEV (reference sequence). The CDR3 DNA reads TGTGCCAATTTAGCCCGGGCTGGGGGGCCCCAGCATTTT. This sequence encodes CANLARAGGPQHF.

J is TRBJ1-5 and V is TRBV5-6, with D possibly being TRBD1 (6 bases). The CDR3 is 14 residues long. Germline values: CDR1 SGHDT, CDR2 YYEEEE. Trimming took 0 bases from V and 9 from J, leaving 13 bases between them. The CDR3 nucleotides read TGTGCCAGCAGCTTGGGAGGGGGAGTAGGGCCCCAGCATTTT. This gives the protein CASSLGGGVGPQHF.

The chain recombines TRBV9 with TRBJ2-1; maybe TRBD1 (5 bases). The CDR3 length is 16 residues. Germline-derived CDR1 and CDR2 are SGDLS and YYNGEE. V dropped 4 bases and J dropped 0 bases, with 14 bases sitting between them. CDR3: CASSSRQISSYNEQFF. The CDR3 nucleotides read TGTGCCAGCAGCTCCAGACAGATCAGCTCCTACAATGAGCAGTTCTTC.

This clone has only one observation. The CDR3 sequence is CASSAGTSEDETQYF. For the CDR3, the DNA is TGTGCCAGCAGCGCTGGGACTAGCGAGGACGAGACCCAGTACTTC. The gene calls are TRBV9 and TRBJ2-5; 10 positions agree with TRBD2. V was pared by 3 bases and J by 5 bases, with 7 bases of the junction left unmatched. CDR3 size: 15 residues. Germline V lookup: CDR1 SGDLS, CDR2 YYNGEE.

This clone has more than one count but fewer than ten. This chain uses TRBV7-9 with TRBJ1-5; D gene unclear. In germline, CDR1 is SEHNR, CDR2 FQNEAQ (reference sequence). Deletions cut 5 bases from V and 4 bases from J, with 12 bases between. The CDR3 covers 14 residues. The DNA for the CDR3 is TGTGCCAGCAGCCCCAGCCAGGAGAATCAGCCCCAGCATTTT. Translating it yields CASSPSQENQPQHF.

This chain links TRBV18 with TRBJ2-7; D unclear. The CDR3 consists of 14 residues. Trimming removed 2 bases at V and 2 bases at J, with 10 bases between. Germline V gene data show CDR1 as KGHSH and CDR2 as LQKENI. CDR3 amino acids: CASSPSQNTYEQYF. CDR3 bases: TGTGCCAGCTCACCATCACAAAACACCTACGAGCAGTACTTC.

The V gene is TRBV2, the J gene TRBJ2-5; 8 bases match TRBD1. This CDR3 region has 15 residues. Germline values: CDR1 SNHLY, CDR2 FYNNEI. V lost 8 bases and J lost 0; bases outside the gene matches: 8. The CDR3 DNA is TGTGCCAGCGACCAAGACAGGGGCAACCAAGAGACCCAGTACTTC. This gives the protein CASDQDRGNQETQYF.